This is a list of T cell receptor beta chains from one sample in a study of cytomegalovirus exposure and HLA in healthy donors. Produced via immunoSEQ multiplex PCR; TCRdb's table is partial and in-frame only. The table records roughly 200,000 clones, approximately 78% of them present only once. Sequenced: PBMCs. The receptors were sampled from a woman aged 18 to 35 in good health and CMV-seronegative. Each CDR3 is given with its conserved first and last residue. The D gene is left open where the match is weak. Part of the rows lack a size; the others show once, few, many or a class for expanded clones.

J	D	size	V	CDR3	DNA
TRBJ2-7	NA	NA	TRBV9	CASSRTTRGTGVLPMNEQYF	TGTGCCAGCAGCCGGACGACCAGGGGGACTGGAGTACTCCCCATGAACGAGCAGTACTTC
TRBJ2-5	NA	NA	TRBV7-7	CASSPAGVDGETQYF	TGTGCTAGCAGCCCCGCCGGAGTAGATGGGGAGACCCAGTACTTC
TRBJ2-1	TRBD2	NA	TRBV4-1	CASSLLSDPGLADDNEQFF	TGCGCCAGCAGCCTCTTGTCCGACCCGGGACTAGCGGATGACAATGAGCAGTTCTTC
TRBJ1-2	TRBD1	NA	TRBV7-9	CSSSHRDRLNYGYTF	TGTTCCAGCAGCCATCGGGACAGGCTAAACTATGGCTACACCTTC
TRBJ2-1	TRBD2	NA	TRBV29-1	CAGIRAAGGLNEQFF	TGCGCCGGGATCCGGGCAGCGGGAGGGCTGAATGAGCAGTTCTTC
TRBJ1-4	NA	NA	TRBV6-1	CASQRDRATNEKLFF	TGTGCCAGCCAAAGAGACAGAGCCACTAATGAAAAACTGTTTTTT
TRBJ2-2	NA	NA	TRBV11-3	CASTLGEGWTGELFF	TGTGCCAGCACCCTCGGCGAGGGCTGGACCGGGGAGCTGTTTTTT
TRBJ2-6	NA	NA	TRBV11-3	CASSLAGGANVLTF	TGTGCCAGCAGCTTAGCGGGTGGGGCCAACGTCCTGACTTTC
TRBJ2-3	TRBD2	NA	TRBV10-3	CAISSRGETSGGYTDTQYF	TGTGCCATCAGTTCCCGCGGGGAGACTAGCGGGGGGTACACAGATACGCAGTATTTT
TRBJ1-2	TRBD1	NA	TRBV7-2	CASSRTGGVYGYTF	TGTGCCAGCAGCCGGACAGGGGGCGTCTATGGCTACACCTTC
TRBJ1-4	NA	NA	TRBV10-2	CASSESGQLNEKLFF	TGCGCCAGCAGTGAGTCGGGGCAGCTTAATGAAAAACTGTTTTTT
TRBJ1-5	TRBD1	NA	TRBV28	CASSELQGARAQHF	TGTGCCAGCAGCGAACTGCAGGGGGCGCGGGCCCAGCATTTT
TRBJ2-5	TRBD2	NA	TRBV7-2	CASSRLAGKETQYF	TGTGCCAGCAGCCGACTAGCGGGAAAAGAGACCCAGTACTTC
TRBJ2-1	TRBD1	NA	TRBV7-9	CASSPTGGAYNEQFF	TGTGCCAGCAGCCCGACAGGGGGGGCCTACAATGAGCAGTTCTTC
TRBJ1-2	NA	NA	TRBV19	CASRFGSTNYGYTF	TGTGCCAGTAGGTTTGGCTCGACTAACTATGGCTACACCTTC
TRBJ1-4	TRBD1	NA	TRBV19	CASSNPTGWSGANEKLFF	TGTGCCAGTAGTAATCCGACAGGGTGGAGTGGTGCTAATGAAAAACTGTTTTTT
TRBJ1-1	TRBD1	NA	TRBV9	CASSVAGQGATEAFF	TGTGCCAGCAGCGTAGCAGGACAGGGGGCCACTGAAGCTTTCTTT
TRBJ2-5	TRBD1	once	TRBV6-5	CASSITGDILETQYF	TGTGCCAGCAGTATTACAGGGGACATTTTGGAGACCCAGTACTTC
TRBJ1-2	NA	few	TRBV25-1	CASSDRGLASNYGYTF	TGTGCCAGCAGTGACAGGGGCCTGGCTTCTAACTATGGCTACACCTTC
TRBJ2-5	TRBD2	NA	TRBV30	CAWSAGLAGYKETQYF	TGTGCCTGGAGTGCTGGACTAGCGGGTTATAAAGAGACCCAGTACTTC
TRBJ2-5	TRBD1	NA	TRBV29-1	CSVEDPPPGQKETQYF	TGCAGCGTTGAAGATCCACCTCCGGGACAGAAAGAGACCCAGTACTTC
TRBJ2-7	NA	NA	TRBV5-1	CASSLGSGTYEQYF	TGCGCCAGCAGCTTGGGGTCAGGTACCTACGAGCAGTACTTC
TRBJ2-1	NA	NA	TRBV30	CAATGRAYNEQFF	TGTGCCGCCACGGGGAGAGCCTACAATGAGCAGTTCTTC
TRBJ1-1	NA	NA	TRBV19	CASSISVNTEAFF	TGTGCCAGTAGTATATCTGTGAACACTGAAGCTTTCTTT
TRBJ2-1	TRBD2	NA	TRBV6-5	CASSYSASGSGYEQFF	TGCGCCAGCAGTTACTCCGCTAGCGGGAGCGGATATGAGCAGTTCTTC
TRBJ2-1	NA	once	TRBV12-5	CASGFLNEQFF	TGTGCTAGTGGTTTTCTCAATGAGCAGTTCTTC
TRBJ1-2	TRBD1	once	TRBV7-6	CASSLGGQGSLGYTF	TGTGCCAGCAGCTTAGGTGGACAGGGGTCGTTAGGCTACACCTTC
TRBJ1-1	NA	NA	TRBV27	CASTNSGTSAFF	TGTGCCAGTACAAATTCCGGGACATCGGCTTTCTTT
TRBJ2-1	TRBD2	NA	TRBV19	CASRKTSGNYNEQFF	TGTGCCAGTAGGAAGACTAGCGGGAACTACAATGAGCAGTTCTTC
TRBJ2-1	NA	NA	TRBV7-2	CASSPEGGSYNEQFF	TGTGCCAGCAGCCCGGAAGGGGGCTCCTACAATGAGCAGTTCTTC
TRBJ2-3	NA	NA	TRBV7-9	CASSVKGTSTDTQYF	TGTGCCAGCAGCGTAAAAGGGACTTCCACAGATACGCAGTATTTT
TRBJ2-1	TRBD1	NA	TRBV19	CASRDRGTYNEQFF	TGTGCCAGCCGGGACAGGGGGACCTACAATGAGCAGTTCTTC
TRBJ1-1	NA	NA	TRBV28	CASSSLDTFNTEAFF	TGTGCCAGCAGTTCACTTGATACCTTTAACACTGAAGCTTTCTTT
TRBJ2-5	NA	NA	TRBV27	CASSLWSGGERGETQYF	TGTGCCAGCAGTTTATGGAGTGGCGGAGAGAGAGGGGAGACCCAGTACTTC
TRBJ2-4	TRBD2	NA	TRBV7-9	CASSAGGNIQYF	TGTGCCAGCAGCGCGGGGGGGAACATTCAGTACTTC
TRBJ2-2	NA	NA	TRBV28	CASSPWAGANTGELFF	TGTGCCAGCAGCCCCTGGGCAGGGGCGAACACCGGGGAGCTGTTTTTT
TRBJ2-1	NA	NA	TRBV9	CASSVDPRDEQFF	TGTGCCAGCAGCGTAGACCCGCGCGATGAGCAGTTCTTC
TRBJ2-1	TRBD1	NA	TRBV18	CASSPDRGGNEQFF	TGTGCCAGCTCACCGGACAGGGGGGGCAATGAGCAGTTCTTC
TRBJ2-1	TRBD2	NA	TRBV10-3	CAISLLLALRDNEQFF	TGTGCCATCAGTTTACTACTAGCGCTAAGAGACAATGAGCAGTTCTTC
TRBJ2-7	TRBD2	NA	TRBV6-5	CASVSVAGSYEQYF	TGTGCCAGCGTTTCGGTAGCGGGTTCCTACGAGCAGTACTTC
TRBJ2-1	NA	NA	TRBV27	CASTEGGPYNEQFF	TGTGCCAGTACCGAGGGGGGGCCCTACAATGAGCAGTTCTTC
TRBJ1-2	TRBD1	NA	TRBV6-1	CASTPTGMGGYTF	TGTGCCAGCACTCCGACAGGGATGGGGGGCTACACCTTC
TRBJ2-1	TRBD2	NA	TRBV11-2	CASRLAGEGYGEQFF	TGTGCCAGCCGCTTAGCGGGAGAGGGGTACGGTGAGCAGTTCTTC
TRBJ1-2	NA	NA	TRBV9	CASSVGLRYTF	TGTGCCAGCAGCGTAGGTCTGCGGTACACCTTC
TRBJ2-2	NA	few	TRBV7-2	CASSLLDFTGELFF	TGTGCCAGCAGCTTATTGGACTTCACCGGGGAGCTGTTTTTT
TRBJ1-3	NA	few	TRBV6-5	CASSQDWETGNTIYF	TGTGCCAGCAGCCAGGACTGGGAAACGGGAAACACCATATATTTT
TRBJ1-3	NA	NA	TRBV21-1	CAYQVSGNTIYF	TGTGCTTATCAGGTCTCTGGAAACACCATATATTTT
TRBJ1-1	NA	NA	TRBV5-8	CASSLPRGDEAFF	TGTGCCAGCAGCCTCCCCAGGGGCGATGAAGCTTTCTTT
TRBJ2-5	TRBD2	NA	TRBV2	CATLPGGNQETQYF	TGTGCCACCCTCCCGGGGGGGAACCAAGAGACCCAGTACTTC
TRBJ2-3	TRBD2	NA	TRBV5-5	CASSEGTSGADTQYF	TGTGCCAGCAGCGAGGGGACTAGCGGCGCGGATACGCAGTATTTT
TRBJ2-2	TRBD1	NA	TRBV5-1	CASSGGQGIDRELFF	TGCGCCAGCAGCGGGGGACAGGGAATCGACAGGGAGCTGTTTTTT
TRBJ1-2	TRBD1	NA	TRBV5-4	CASSPGQATFDDGYTF	TGTGCCAGCAGCCCAGGACAGGCCACGTTCGACGATGGCTACACCTTC
TRBJ2-7	NA	NA	TRBV30	CAWSVVRDYEQYF	TGTGCCTGGAGTGTGGTCAGGGACTACGAGCAGTACTTC
TRBJ1-3	NA	NA	TRBV4-3	CASSLYSSDHSGNTIYF	TGCGCCAGCAGCCTATATTCCAGCGACCACTCTGGAAACACCATATATTTT
TRBJ1-1	NA	few	TRBV30	CAWSDDRDTEAFF	TGTGCCTGGAGCGACGACAGAGACACTGAAGCTTTCTTT
TRBJ2-5	NA	NA	TRBV27	CASGAGLQETQYF	TGTGCCAGCGGGGCAGGGCTACAAGAGACCCAGTACTTC
TRBJ1-2	NA	NA	TRBV4-3	CASSQEAGEVTYGYTF	TGCGCCAGCAGCCAAGAAGCCGGGGAGGTGACCTATGGCTACACCTTC
TRBJ2-5	NA	NA	TRBV7-9	CASSPMALEIQETQYF	TGTGCCAGCAGCCCCATGGCACTGGAGATACAAGAGACCCAGTACTTC
TRBJ2-3	TRBD1	once	TRBV7-9	CASSRGTGRNTDTQYF	TGTGCCAGCAGCCGAGGGACAGGGAGGAACACAGATACGCAGTATTTT
TRBJ2-5	TRBD2	NA	TRBV13	CASSLGLAGWGTQYF	TGTGCCAGCAGCCTGGGACTAGCGGGTTGGGGGACCCAGTACTTC